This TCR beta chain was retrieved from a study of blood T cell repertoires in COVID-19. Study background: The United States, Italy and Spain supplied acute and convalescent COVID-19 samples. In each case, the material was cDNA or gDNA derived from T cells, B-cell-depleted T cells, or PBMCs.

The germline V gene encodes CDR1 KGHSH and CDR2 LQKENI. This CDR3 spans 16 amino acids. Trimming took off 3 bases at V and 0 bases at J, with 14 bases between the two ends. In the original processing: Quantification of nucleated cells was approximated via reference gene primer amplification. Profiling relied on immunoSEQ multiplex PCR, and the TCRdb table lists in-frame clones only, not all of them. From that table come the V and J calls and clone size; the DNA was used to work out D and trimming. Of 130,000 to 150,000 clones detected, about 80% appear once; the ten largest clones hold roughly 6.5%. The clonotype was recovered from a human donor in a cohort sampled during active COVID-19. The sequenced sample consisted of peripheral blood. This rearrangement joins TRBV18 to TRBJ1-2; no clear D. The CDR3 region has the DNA TGTGCCAGCTCACCGGGGAGCCCCGGGACTAACTATGGCTACACCTTC. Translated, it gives CASSPGSPGTNYGYTF.